This T cell receptor (beta chain) was profiled in a study of blood T cell repertoires in COVID-19. The germline V gene encodes CDR1 SGHTA and CDR2 FQGTGA. CDR3 length: 15 residues. V was cut by 6 bases and J by 0 bases, with 12 bases left in between. Resolution of symptoms, clearance, or two negative PCRs was present in recovered Cohort 3 donors. TCRdb's table, derived via immunoSEQ multiplex PCR, lists solely in-frame clones and lacks some. The sample contains 200,000 to 250,000 clones, roughly 89% of which appear only once. This rearrangement joins TRBV7-3 to TRBJ1-5; D uncertain. The sequencing sample was made of PBMCs or T cells enriched from blood (not recorded which). This TCR derives from a woman aged 35 to 49 who had recovered from COVID-19. The CDR3 loop reads CASRRLYYSNQPQHF. DNA for the CDR3: TGTGCCAGCAGGCGATTATATTATAGCAATCAGCCCCAGCATTTT.